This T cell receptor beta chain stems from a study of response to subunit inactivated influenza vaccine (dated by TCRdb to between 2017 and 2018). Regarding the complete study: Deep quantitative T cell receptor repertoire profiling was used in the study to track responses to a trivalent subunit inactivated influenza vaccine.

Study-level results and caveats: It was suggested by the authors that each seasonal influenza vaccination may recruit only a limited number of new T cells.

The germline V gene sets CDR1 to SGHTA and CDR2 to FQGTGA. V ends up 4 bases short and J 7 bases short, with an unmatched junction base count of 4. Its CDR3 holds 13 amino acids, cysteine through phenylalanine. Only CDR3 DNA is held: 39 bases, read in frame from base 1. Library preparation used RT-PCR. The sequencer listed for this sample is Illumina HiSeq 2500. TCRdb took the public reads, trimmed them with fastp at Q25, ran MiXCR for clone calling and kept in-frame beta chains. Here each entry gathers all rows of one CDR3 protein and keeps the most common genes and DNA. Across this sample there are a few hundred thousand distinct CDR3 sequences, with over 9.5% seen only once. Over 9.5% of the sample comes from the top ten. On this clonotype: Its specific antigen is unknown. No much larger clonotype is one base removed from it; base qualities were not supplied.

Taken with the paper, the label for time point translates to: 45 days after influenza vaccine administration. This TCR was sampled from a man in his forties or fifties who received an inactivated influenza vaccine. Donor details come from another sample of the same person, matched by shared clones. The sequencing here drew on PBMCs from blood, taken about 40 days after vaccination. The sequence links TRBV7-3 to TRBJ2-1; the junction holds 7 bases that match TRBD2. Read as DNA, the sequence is TGTGCCAGCAGCTACTCCGGGAGGAATGAGCAGTTCTTC. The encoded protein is CASSYSGRNEQFF.